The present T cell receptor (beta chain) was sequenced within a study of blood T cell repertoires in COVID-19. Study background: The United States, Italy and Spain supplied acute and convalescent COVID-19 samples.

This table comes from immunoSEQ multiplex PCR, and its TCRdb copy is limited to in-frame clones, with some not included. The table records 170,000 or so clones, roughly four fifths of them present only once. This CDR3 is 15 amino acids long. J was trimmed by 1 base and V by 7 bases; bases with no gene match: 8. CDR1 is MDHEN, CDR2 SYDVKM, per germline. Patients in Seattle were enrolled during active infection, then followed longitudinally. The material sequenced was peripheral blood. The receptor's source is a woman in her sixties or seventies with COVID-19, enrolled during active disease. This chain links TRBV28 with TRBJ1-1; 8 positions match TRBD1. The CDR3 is CASTPPGGRNTEAFF. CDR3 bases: TGTGCCAGCACCCCTCCAGGGGGCCGGAACACTGAAGCTTTCTTT.